The sequence of this TCR beta chain was determined in a study of blood T cell repertoires in COVID-19 (dated by TCRdb to the early 2020s). In terms of the full investigation: Samples from collaborators originated in the United States, Italy and Spain and spanned both the acute and convalescent phases of COVID-19. The material from the prospective study consisted of cDNA or gDNA derived from T cells, B-cell-depleted T cells, or PBMCs. Subjects who had been exposed to COVID-19, were actively infected with it, or had recovered from it provided the deeply sampled blood TCRbeta repertoires that made up the dataset. The repertoires were made available in a free public database intended to serve as a resource for research on the immune response to SARS-CoV-2. The samples were drawn from the first 160 participants of the ongoing ImmuneRACE study and from roughly 1,300 subjects provided by 6 global collaborators. Sample metadata almost always included a de-identified subject ID, COVID-19 status, age in years and sex. Where HLA class I and class II types were available, the types were taken from metadata supplied by the sample provider, not from assay-based typing. The study at large found these results: The quantity of clinical and demographic metadata differed by source and by participant and was supplied without curation.

The immunoSEQ Assay, a bias-controlled multiplex PCR, was used to amplify TCRbeta CDR3 regions from genomic DNA. Concerning the study's data processing: Nucleated cell counts per sample were estimated from amplification of reference gene primers within the assay. To quantify the absolute abundance of each unique TCRbeta CDR3 rearrangement, sequence reads were collapsed and filtered. For each sample, productive Simpson clonality was calculated as the square root of Simpson's diversity index across productive rearrangements. Here the immuneACCESS table is served through TCRdb, limited to in-frame sequences with V and J called. Missing clones are a known gap in these copies; in checked studies unresolved V genes cover under half, and the rest lacks a known reason. V and J calls and clone size come straight from that table; D and trimming were deduced from the DNA. This sample is represented by approximately 260,000 clones; around 91% of them were singletons. The top ten clonotypes cover under 2.5% of the sample.

One collaborating source in Seattle enrolled patients while the patients were actively infected and followed the patients over time throughout the course of disease. Whole blood was collected in K2EDTA tubes by collaborating institutions according to the institutions' own protocols. For TCRbeta analysis, collaborators shipped samples in one of three forms: frozen whole blood, isolated PBMCs, or DNA extracted from either of those sample types. To note about this clone: The antigen this receptor binds is unknown. It has no much larger one-base neighbor in the sample; base qualities were not kept.

The CDR3 spans 18 residues, from the cysteine through the phenylalanine. Just the 54-base CDR3 DNA is kept, in frame starting at base 1. CDR1 and CDR2 are read off the germline V gene (reference sequence) as LNHDA and SQIVND. V is cut back by 4 bases and J by 3 bases, with 6 bases in the junction unmatched. The chain is assembled from TRBV19 and TRBJ2-6, with TRBD2 matching 13 junction bases. This TCR was recovered from a woman aged 55-70 years with COVID-19, enrolled during active disease. Sequenced: peripheral blood. The DNA sequence follows: TGTGCCAGTAGTACCCGTACTAGCGGGGGGGTTGGGGCCAACGTCCTGACTTTC. Translated, this gives CASSTRTSGGVGANVLTF.